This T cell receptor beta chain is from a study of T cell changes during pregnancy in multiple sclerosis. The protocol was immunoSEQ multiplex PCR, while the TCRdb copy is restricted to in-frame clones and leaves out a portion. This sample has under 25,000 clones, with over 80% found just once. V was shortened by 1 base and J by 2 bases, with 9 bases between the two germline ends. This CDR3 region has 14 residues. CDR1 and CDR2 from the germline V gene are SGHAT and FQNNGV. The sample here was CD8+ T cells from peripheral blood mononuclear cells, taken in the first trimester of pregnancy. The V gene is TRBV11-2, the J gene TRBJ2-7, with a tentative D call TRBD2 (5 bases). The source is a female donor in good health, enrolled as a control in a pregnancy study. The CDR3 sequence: CASSLGAGTYEQYF. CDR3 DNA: TGTGCCAGCAGCTTAGGGGCGGGTACCTACGAGCAGTACTTC. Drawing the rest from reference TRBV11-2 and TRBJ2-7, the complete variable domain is EAGVAQSPRYKIIEKRQSVAFWCNPISGHATLYWYQQILGQGPKLLIQFQNNGVVDDSQLPKDRFSAERLKGVDSTLKIQPAKLEDSAVYLCASSLGAGTYEQYFGPGTRLTVT.